This TCR beta chain was observed in a study of shared clonotypes between healthy human individuals. Study as a whole: The cohort had two women and three men, ages 18 to 49. Study-level points and caveats: Clonotype sharing among the donors was expected to vary with sequencing depth. Richness estimates generally favored naive over memory subsets.

The CDR3 contains 14 residues. V dropped 10 bases and J dropped 3; count of bases not matched to a gene: 8. Germline loops: CDR1 MNHNS, CDR2 SASEGT. The protocol was immunoSEQ multiplex PCR, while the TCRdb copy is restricted to in-frame clones and leaves out a portion. The table includes approximately 320,000 clones, around 74% detected once. With respect to this clone: Its antigen remains unidentified.

The sequencing sample was made of memory CD4+ T cells sorted from blood. Subset reported: CD45RA-negative fraction. This chain connects TRBV6-1 to TRBJ1-1; 10 positions match TRBD1. The TCR sequence derives from a man aged 25 to 40 in good health. CDR3 protein: CATGTGDVDTEAFF. The CDR3 coding sequence is TGTGCCACCGGGACAGGGGACGTGGACACTGAAGCTTTCTTT.